This is a list of T cell receptor beta chains from one sample in a study of blood T cell repertoires in COVID-19. This table comes from immunoSEQ multiplex PCR, and its TCRdb copy is limited to in-frame clones, with some not included. This sample has a few hundred thousand clones; 85% to 90% occur once, and the top ten carry under 0.95%. Source material: peripheral blood. Receptor source: a man aged 25-40 years with acute or convalescent COVID-19. Each CDR3 is given without its conserved first and last residue. Fields, in order: J gene, V gene, CDR3 protein.

TRBJ2-1 TRBV19 ASSFQGGMNEQF
TRBJ1-2 TRBV4-2 ASSQDTGANYGYT
TRBJ1-2 TRBV20-1 SASPEGTYGYT
TRBJ1-5 TRBV28 ASSFTGDRQPQH
TRBJ1-3 TRBV4-1 ASSQVSPGNTIY
TRBJ1-5 TRBV6-1 ASSQDRNQPQH
TRBJ2-3 TRBV5-1 ASSLFAENLDTQY
TRBJ2-1 TRBV5-5 ASSLIPAVDQF
TRBJ2-2 TRBV5-1 ASSLVRGQGGTGELF
TRBJ1-5 TRBV19 ASSIGREELRPQH
TRBJ2-1 TRBV4-1 ASSQDSGNEQF
TRBJ1-4 TRBV5-1 ASSPGGSNEKLF
TRBJ1-2 TRBV10-3 AISESTRRREGYT
TRBJ2-7 TRBV7-8 ASSFRDSSYEQY
TRBJ2-6 TRBV10-3 AICGGWGGWAIAGANVLT
TRBJ1-1 TRBV2 ASRAGGTEAF
TRBJ2-5 TRBV3-1/TRBV3-2 ASSLFVETQY
TRBJ2-3 TRBV9 ASSLRTGTDTQY
TRBJ2-1 TRBV4-2 ASSHEATSVGSYNEQF
TRBJ1-2 TRBV28 ASNPTGQDYGYT
TRBJ1-1 TRBV4-1 ASSQNRVTEAF
TRBJ2-2 TRBV20-1 SASGEINTGELF
TRBJ1-2 TRBV12-3/TRBV12-4 ASSQGWSGGYT
TRBJ1-2 TRBV6-5 AYGGRGYGYT
TRBJ1-2 TRBV28 ASTPRNRVNYGYT
TRBJ2-2 TRBV10-1 ASGNLRGGTTGELF
TRBJ1-5 TRBV28 ASSFGTASYHQPQH
TRBJ1-5 TRBV5-1 ASSLRAGGFYSNQPQH
TRBJ1-2 TRBV4-2 ASSQDLSRANYGYT
TRBJ1-6 TRBV5-1 ASSFYLGAGNSPLH
TRBJ1-5 TRBV4-2 ASSQGIGNGEQPQH
TRBJ1-6 TRBV6-5 ASRQPGTAYSPLH
TRBJ2-7 TRBV27 ASSFSLSSGYSYEQY
TRBJ1-3 TRBV18 ASSPDTGSGNTIY
TRBJ2-1 TRBV29-1 SVTMTSGQPNEQF
TRBJ1-1 TRBV19 ASRSQGNTEAF
TRBJ1-5 TRBV30 AADVGGGSNQPQH
TRBJ2-5 TRBV11-3 ASSSRTSGGAGTQY
TRBJ1-5 TRBV4-1 ASSHYFTGANQPQH
TRBJ1-1 TRBV19 ASRDTTNTEAF
TRBJ2-7 TRBV30 AWSVGGEQY
TRBJ2-2 TRBV7-2 ASSKRQGTGELF
TRBJ1-2 TRBV18 ASSPDRNYGYT
TRBJ1-5 TRBV18 ASRQASPWPQH
TRBJ2-1 TRBV9 ASSGAYEQF
TRBJ2-2 TRBV3-1/TRBV3-2 ASSQPPFEATNTGELF
TRBJ1-1 TRBV19 ASSPDRGLGSAEAF
TRBJ1-5 TRBV9 ASTPWSGTGGSMGNQPQH
TRBJ1-4 TRBV5-1 ASSPFPVGGLGEKLF
TRBJ1-4 TRBV28 ASRLNREKLF
TRBJ2-7 TRBV5-5 ASSLYYSEQY
TRBJ2-7 TRBV5-1 ASRNWRAGGEQY
TRBJ2-4 TRBV7-2 ASSLGKQGGGNIQY
TRBJ2-5 TRBV3-1/TRBV3-2 ASSTQVEETQY
TRBJ2-2 TRBV5-4 ASSLEPDRVGTGELF